The 3 T cell receptor beta chains given below trace back to one sample, sequenced in a study of blood T cell repertoires in COVID-19. Sequencing used immunoSEQ multiplex PCR; TCRdb keeps in-frame clones, though not all of them. This table has 200,000 or so clones, more than 70% appearing once. Sequencing was done on a sample of PBMCs or T cells enriched from blood (not recorded which). The receptors stem from a woman aged 40 to 50 with acute COVID-19.

The chain recombines TRBV28 with TRBJ2-2, with a possible D match to TRBD1 (6 bases). The germline gives CDR1 MDHEN, CDR2 SYDVKM. V lost 5 bases and J lost 4, with 14 bases in between. The length of the CDR3 is 15 residues. CDR3 in amino acids: CASSPRQGFTGELFF. DNA for the CDR3: TGTGCCAGCAGTCCTCGTCAGGGGTTCACCGGGGAGCTGTTTTTT.

This sequence joins TRBV3-1 (or the pseudogene TRBV3-2) and TRBJ1-3, with TRBD1 matching 10 bases. Looked up from germline, CDR1 is LGHDT and CDR2 is YNNKEL (reference sequence). V shed 7 bases, J shed 3 bases, and the junction held 6 bases outside the gene matches. The CDR3 extends over 15 amino acids. The CDR3: CASTRTGGGGNTIYF. CDR3 coding DNA: TGTGCCAGCACCCGGACAGGGGGAGGTGGAAACACCATATATTTT.

The rearrangement uses TRBV30 and TRBJ1-3, with D maybe TRBD1 (5 bases). Germline CDR1 and CDR2: GTSNPN and SVGIG (reference sequence). CDR3 size: 15 residues. The CDR3 nucleotides are TGTGCTAGGTCACCCGCCGGGGGCTCTGGAAACACCATATATTTT. Amino acid sequence: CARSPAGGSGNTIYF. Together with reference TRBV30 and TRBJ1-3, the CDR3 gives the full variable domain: SQTIHQWPATLVQPVGSPLSLECTVEGTSNPNLYWYRQAAGRGLQLLFYSVGIGQISSEVPQNLSASRPQDRQFILSSKKLLLSDSGFYLCARSPAGGSGNTIYFGEGSWLTVV.